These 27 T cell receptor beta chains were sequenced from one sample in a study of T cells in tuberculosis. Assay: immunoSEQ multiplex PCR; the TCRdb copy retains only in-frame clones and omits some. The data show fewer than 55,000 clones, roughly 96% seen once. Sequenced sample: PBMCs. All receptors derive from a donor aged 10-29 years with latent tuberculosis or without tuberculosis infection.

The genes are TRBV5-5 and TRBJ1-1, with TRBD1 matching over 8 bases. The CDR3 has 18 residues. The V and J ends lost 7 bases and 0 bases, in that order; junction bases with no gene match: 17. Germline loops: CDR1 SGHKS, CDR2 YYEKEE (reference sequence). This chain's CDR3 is CASFRGQVASEMNTEAFF. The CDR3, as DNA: TGTGCCAGCTTTCGGGGACAGGTTGCATCGGAGATGAACACTGAAGCTTTCTTT.

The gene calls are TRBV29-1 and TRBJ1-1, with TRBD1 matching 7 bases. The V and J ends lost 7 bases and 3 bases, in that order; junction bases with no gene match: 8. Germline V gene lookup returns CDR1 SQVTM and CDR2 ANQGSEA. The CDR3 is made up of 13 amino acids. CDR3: CSENSQGYTEAFF. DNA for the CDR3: TGCAGCGAGAATTCACAGGGGTACACTGAAGCTTTCTTT.

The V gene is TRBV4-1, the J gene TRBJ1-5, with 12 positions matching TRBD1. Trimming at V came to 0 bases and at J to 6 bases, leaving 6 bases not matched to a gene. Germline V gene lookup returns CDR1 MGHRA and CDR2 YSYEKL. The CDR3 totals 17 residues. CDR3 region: CASSQEKGQGAGQPQHF. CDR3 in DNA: TGCGCCAGCAGCCAAGAAAAGGGACAGGGGGCGGGTCAGCCCCAGCATTTT.

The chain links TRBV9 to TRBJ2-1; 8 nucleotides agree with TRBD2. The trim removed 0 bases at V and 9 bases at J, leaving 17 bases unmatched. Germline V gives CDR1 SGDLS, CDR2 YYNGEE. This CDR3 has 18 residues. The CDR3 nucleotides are TGTGCCAGCAGCGTAGCTTTGGCCGGGACTAGAAACGGTGGTGAGCAGTTCTTC. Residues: CASSVALAGTRNGGEQFF.

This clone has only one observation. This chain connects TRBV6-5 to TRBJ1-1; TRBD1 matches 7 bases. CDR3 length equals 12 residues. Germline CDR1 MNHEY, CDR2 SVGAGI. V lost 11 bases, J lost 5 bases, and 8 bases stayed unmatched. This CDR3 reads CAVNRGGTEAFF. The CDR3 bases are TGTGCCGTTAACAGGGGTGGGACTGAAGCTTTCTTT.

The CDR3 nucleotides are TGTGCCAGCAGCCAAGACAGGGCCGGGCAGTACTTC. Translated: CASSQDRAGQYF. The chain links TRBV14 to TRBJ2-7, with a tentative D call TRBD1 (5 bases). Trimming stripped 0 bases from V and 9 bases from J, with 9 bases between. The CDR3 consists of 12 residues. Germline V lookup: CDR1 SGHDN, CDR2 FVKESK.

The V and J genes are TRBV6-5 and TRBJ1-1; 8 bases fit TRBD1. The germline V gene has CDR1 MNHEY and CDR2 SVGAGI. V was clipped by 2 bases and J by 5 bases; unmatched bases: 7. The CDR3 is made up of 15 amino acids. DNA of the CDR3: TGTGCCAGCAGTTACCAGGGGGCATTGGGGACTGAAGCTTTCTTT. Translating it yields CASSYQGALGTEAFF.

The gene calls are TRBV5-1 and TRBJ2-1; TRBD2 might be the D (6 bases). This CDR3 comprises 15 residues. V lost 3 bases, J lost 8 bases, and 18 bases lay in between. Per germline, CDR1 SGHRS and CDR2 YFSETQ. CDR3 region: CASSWEALYGDEQFF. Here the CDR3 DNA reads TGCGCCAGCAGCTGGGAGGCTCTCTACGGGGATGAGCAGTTCTTC.

The CDR3 here is CASRRGSANEKLFF. In DNA form, the CDR3 reads TGTGCCAGCAGACGAGGTTCGGCTAATGAAAAACTGTTTTTT. This sequence joins TRBV7-2 and TRBJ1-4; D remains ambiguous. Between the trimmed V and J ends, which lost 6 bases and 3 bases, there was a span of 11 bases. The CDR3 has 14 amino acids. Per germline, CDR1 SGHTA and CDR2 FQGNSA.

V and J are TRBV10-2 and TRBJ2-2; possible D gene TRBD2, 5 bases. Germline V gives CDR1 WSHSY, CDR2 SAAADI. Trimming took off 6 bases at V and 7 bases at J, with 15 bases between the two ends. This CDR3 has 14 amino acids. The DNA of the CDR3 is TGCGCCAGCAGCCCCGTCGAGGGCAACGGGGAGCTGTTTTTT. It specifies CASSPVEGNGELFF.

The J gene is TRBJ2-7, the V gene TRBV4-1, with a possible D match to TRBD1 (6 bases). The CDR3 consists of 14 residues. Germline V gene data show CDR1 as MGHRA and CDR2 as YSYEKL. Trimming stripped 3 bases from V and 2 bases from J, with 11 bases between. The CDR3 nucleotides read TGCGCCAGCAGCCACGAAGGGGGAACCTACGAGCAGTACTTC. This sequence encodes CASSHEGGTYEQYF.

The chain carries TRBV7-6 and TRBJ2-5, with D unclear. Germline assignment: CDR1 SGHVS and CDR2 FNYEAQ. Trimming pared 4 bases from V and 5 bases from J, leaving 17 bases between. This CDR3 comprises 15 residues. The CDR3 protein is CASSSPYSRRETQYF. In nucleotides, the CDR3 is TGTGCCAGCAGCTCCCCATATTCTCGCAGGGAGACCCAGTACTTC. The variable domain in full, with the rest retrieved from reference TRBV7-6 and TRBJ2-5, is GAGVSQSPRYKVTKRGQDVALRCDPISGHVSLYWYRQALGQGPEFLTYFNYEAQQDKSGLPNDRFSAERPEGSISTLTIQRTEQRDSAMYRCASSSPYSRRETQYFGPGTRLLVL.

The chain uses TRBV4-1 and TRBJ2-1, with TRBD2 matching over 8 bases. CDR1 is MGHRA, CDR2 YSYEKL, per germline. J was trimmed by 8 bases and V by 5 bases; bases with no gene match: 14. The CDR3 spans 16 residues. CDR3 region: CASSSSGLAEGDEQFF. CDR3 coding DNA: TGCGCCAGCAGCTCATCCGGACTAGCCGAGGGCGATGAGCAGTTCTTC.

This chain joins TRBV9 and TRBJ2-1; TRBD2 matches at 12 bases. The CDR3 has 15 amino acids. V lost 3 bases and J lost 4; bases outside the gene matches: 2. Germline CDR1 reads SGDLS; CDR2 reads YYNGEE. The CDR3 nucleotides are TGTGCCAGCAGCGCACTAGCGGGGGGTTACAATGAGCAGTTCTTC. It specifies CASSALAGGYNEQFF.

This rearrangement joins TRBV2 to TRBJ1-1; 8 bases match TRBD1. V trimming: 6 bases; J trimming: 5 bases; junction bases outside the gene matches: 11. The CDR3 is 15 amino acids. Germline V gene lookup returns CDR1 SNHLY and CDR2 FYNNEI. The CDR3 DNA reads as TGTGCCAGCAGGGGGGATCAGGGGGCGGTAACTGAAGCTTTCTTT. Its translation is CASRGDQGAVTEAFF.

CDR3 nucleotide sequence: TGTGCCAGTAGTCTAAATTCGTGGGAAGCTTTCTTT. Translation: CASSLNSWEAFF. This chain connects TRBV19 to TRBJ1-1; D call uncertain. With 5 bases removed from V and 8 bases from J, the gap between germline ends came to 12 bases. The germline V gene encodes CDR1 LNHDA and CDR2 SQIVND (reference sequence). This CDR3 is 12 amino acids long.

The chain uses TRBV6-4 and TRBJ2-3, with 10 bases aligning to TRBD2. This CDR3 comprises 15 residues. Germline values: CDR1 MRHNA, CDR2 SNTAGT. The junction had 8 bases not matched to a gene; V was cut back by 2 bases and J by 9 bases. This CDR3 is CASSDEGLAGDTQYF. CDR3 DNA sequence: TGTGCCAGCAGTGACGAGGGGCTAGCGGGAGACACGCAGTATTTT.

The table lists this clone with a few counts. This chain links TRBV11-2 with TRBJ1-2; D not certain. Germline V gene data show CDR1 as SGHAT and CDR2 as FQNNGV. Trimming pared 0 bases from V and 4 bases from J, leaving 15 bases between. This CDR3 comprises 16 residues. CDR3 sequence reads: CASSLDPVQTVYGYTF. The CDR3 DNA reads TGTGCCAGCAGCTTAGATCCTGTCCAAACGGTCTATGGCTACACCTTC. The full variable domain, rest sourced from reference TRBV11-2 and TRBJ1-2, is EAGVAQSPRYKIIEKRQSVAFWCNPISGHATLYWYQQILGQGPKLLIQFQNNGVVDDSQLPKDRFSAERLKGVDSTLKIQPAKLEDSAVYLCASSLDPVQTVYGYTFGSGTRLTVV.

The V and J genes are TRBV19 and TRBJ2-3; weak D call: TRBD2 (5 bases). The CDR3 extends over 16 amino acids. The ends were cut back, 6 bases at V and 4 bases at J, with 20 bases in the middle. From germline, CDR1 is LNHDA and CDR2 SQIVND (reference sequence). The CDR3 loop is CASSPRGRERSDTQYF. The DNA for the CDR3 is TGTGCCAGTAGCCCACGAGGTAGGGAGAGGTCAGATACGCAGTATTTT.

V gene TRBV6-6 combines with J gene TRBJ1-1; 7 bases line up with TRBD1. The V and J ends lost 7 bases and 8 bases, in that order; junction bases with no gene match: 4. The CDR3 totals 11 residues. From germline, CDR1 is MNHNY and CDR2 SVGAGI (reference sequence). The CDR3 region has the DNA TGTGCCAGCAAAAGGGGACAGGAAGCTTTCTTT. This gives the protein CASKRGQEAFF.

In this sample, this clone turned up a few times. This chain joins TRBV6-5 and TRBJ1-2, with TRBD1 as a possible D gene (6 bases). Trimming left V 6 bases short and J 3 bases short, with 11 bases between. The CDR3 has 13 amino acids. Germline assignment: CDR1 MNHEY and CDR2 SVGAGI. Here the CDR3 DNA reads TGTGCCAGCAGAAAACAGGGAGACTATGGCTACACCTTC. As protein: CASRKQGDYGYTF.

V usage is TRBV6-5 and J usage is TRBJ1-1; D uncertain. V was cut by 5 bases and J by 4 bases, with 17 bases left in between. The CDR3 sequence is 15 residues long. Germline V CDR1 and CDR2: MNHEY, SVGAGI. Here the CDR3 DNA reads TGTGCCAGCAGTCTAACGAGGAAGGTAGGCACTGAAGCTTTCTTT. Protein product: CASSLTRKVGTEAFF.

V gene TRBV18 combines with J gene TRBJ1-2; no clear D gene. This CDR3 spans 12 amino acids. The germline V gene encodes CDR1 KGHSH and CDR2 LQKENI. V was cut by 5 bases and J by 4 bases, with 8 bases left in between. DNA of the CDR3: TGTGCCAGCTCATCGGGAGGCTATGGCTACACCTTC. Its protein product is CASSSGGYGYTF. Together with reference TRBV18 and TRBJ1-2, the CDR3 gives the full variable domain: NAGVMQNPRHLVRRRGQEARLRCSPMKGHSHVYWYRQLPEEGLKFMVYLQKENIIDESGMPKERFSAEFPKEGPSILRIQQVVRGDSAAYFCASSSGGYGYTFGSGTRLTVV.

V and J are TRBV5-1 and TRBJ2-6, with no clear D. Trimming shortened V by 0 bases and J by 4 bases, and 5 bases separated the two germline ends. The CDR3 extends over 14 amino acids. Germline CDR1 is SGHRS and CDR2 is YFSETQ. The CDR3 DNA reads TGCGCCAGCAGCTTGGGAACAGGGGCCAACGTCCTGACTTTC. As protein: CASSLGTGANVLTF.

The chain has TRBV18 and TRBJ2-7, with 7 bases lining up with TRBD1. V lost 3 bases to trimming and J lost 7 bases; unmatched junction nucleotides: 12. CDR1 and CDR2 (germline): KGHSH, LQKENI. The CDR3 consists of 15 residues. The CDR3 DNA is TGTGCCAGCTCACCGGGGACAGCCGCTACGGGGGAGCAGTACTTC. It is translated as CASSPGTAATGEQYF.

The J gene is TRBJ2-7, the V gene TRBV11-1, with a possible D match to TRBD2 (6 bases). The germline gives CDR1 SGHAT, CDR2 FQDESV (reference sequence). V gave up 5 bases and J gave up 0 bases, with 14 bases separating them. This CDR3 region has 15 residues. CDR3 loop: CASSPGGPPSYEQYF. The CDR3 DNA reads TGTGCCAGCAGCCCAGGAGGGCCCCCCTCCTACGAGCAGTACTTC.

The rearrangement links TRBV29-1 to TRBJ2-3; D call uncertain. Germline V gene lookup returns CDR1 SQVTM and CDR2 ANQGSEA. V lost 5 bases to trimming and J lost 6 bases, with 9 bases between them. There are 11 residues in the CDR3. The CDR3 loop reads CSVRVPDTQYF. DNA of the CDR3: TGCAGCGTTCGGGTGCCGGATACGCAGTATTTT.